Below are 5 T cell receptor beta chains sequenced from a single sample in a study of T cell repertoires in cytomegalovirus infection. Their target antigens are unknown. Each CDR3 protein is one row after TCRdb ran MiXCR on the reads. The table shows some 480,000 distinct CDR3 sequences, with about 33% occurring only once. The source material was cultured PBMCs, sampled from culture after CMV antigen stimulation. These receptors were obtained from a human donor in good health (CMV status not recorded). Some clones in this sample may be carry-over from other donors' samples.

With regard to this clonotype: Here the CDR3 omits its conserved ending phenylalanine or tryptophan, so a read error is the likely source. This chain links TRBV5-4 with TRBJ2-5; the D gene is possibly TRBD1 (6 bases). There are 15 residues in the CDR3. Trimming cost V 1 base and J 5 bases, with 15 bases left between them. In germline, CDR1 is SGHNT, CDR2 YYREEE (reference sequence). The CDR3 DNA sequence: TGTGCCAGCAGCTTGTGGGGGAGTAGGGGGGAGACCCAGTACTTG. It specifies CASSLWGSRGETQYL.

As regards this clonotype: One end of the junction does not line up with germline, which may come from a read error. The CDR3 bases are TGTGCCGGCAGGGTCGAGACAGATACGCAGTATTTT. This sequence encodes CAGRVETDTQYF. The chain has TRBV2 and TRBJ2-3, with D maybe TRBD1 (5 bases). CDR3 length: 12 residues. The germline V gene has CDR1 SNHLY and CDR2 FYNNEI. The full variable domain, rest sourced from reference TRBV2 and TRBJ2-3, is EPEVTQTPSHQVTQMGQEVILRCVPISNHLYFYWYRQILGQKVEFLVSFYNNEISEKSEIFDDQFSVERPDGSNFTLKIRSTKLEDSAMYFCAGRVETDTQYFGPGTRLTVL.

This clonotype was seen a handful of times. The chain carries TRBV7-2 and TRBJ1-2, with D perhaps TRBD1 (5 bases). Per germline, CDR1 SGHTA and CDR2 FQGNSA. The V end was cut by 4 bases, the J end by 0 bases, with 12 bases between. The CDR3 totals 15 residues. The CDR3 here is CASSSRVSANYGYTF. DNA of the CDR3: TGTGCCAGCAGCTCCAGGGTTTCGGCTAACTATGGCTACACCTTC.

The chain combines TRBV7-9 with TRBJ1-1; 9 bases are shared with TRBD1. V trimming: 2 bases; J trimming: 1 base; junction bases outside the gene matches: 5. Germline values: CDR1 SEHNR, CDR2 FQNEAQ (reference sequence). The CDR3 length is 16 residues. In nucleotides, the CDR3 is TGTGCCAGCAGCTTATCCGGACAGGGGTCGAACACTGAAGCTTTCTTT. Protein: CASSLSGQGSNTEAFF.

This clonotype appeared many times. V and J are TRBV7-2 and TRBJ2-5; D is unclear. Per the germline V gene, CDR1 is SGHTA and CDR2 is FQGNSA. The ends were cut back, 5 bases at V and 1 base at J, with 8 bases in the middle. The CDR3 consists of 13 residues. CDR3 bases: TGTGCCAGCAGCACCCTTATCCAAGAGACCCAGTACTTC. Protein product: CASSTLIQETQYF.